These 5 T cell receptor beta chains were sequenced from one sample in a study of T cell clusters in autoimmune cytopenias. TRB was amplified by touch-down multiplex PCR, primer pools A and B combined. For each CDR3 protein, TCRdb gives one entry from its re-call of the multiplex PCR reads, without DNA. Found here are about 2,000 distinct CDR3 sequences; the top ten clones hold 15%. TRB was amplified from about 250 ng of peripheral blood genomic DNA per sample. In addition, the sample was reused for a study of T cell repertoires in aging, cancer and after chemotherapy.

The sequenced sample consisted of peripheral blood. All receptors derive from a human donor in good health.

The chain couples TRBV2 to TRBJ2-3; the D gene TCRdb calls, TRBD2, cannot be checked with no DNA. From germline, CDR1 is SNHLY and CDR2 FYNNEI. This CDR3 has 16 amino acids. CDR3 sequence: CASLRGLGASTDTQYF. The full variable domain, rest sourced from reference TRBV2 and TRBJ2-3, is EPEVTQTPSHQVTQMGQEVILRCVPISNHLYFYWYRQILGQKVEFLVSFYNNEISEKSEIFDDQFSVERPDGSNFTLKIRSTKLEDSAMYFCASLRGLGASTDTQYFGPGTRLTVL.

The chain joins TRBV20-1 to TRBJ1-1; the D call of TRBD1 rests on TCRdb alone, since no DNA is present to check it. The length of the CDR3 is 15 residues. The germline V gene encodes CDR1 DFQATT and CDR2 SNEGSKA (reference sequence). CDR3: CSANTDREEGTEAFF.

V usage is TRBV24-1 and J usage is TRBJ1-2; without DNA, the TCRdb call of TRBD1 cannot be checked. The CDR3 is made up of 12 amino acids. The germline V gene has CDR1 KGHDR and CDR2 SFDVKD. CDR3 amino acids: CATRGADYGYTF.

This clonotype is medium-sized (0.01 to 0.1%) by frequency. The CDR3: CASTHWGQETQYF. V usage is TRBV5-6 and J usage is TRBJ2-5; TCRdb's D call of TRBD1 is untestable without DNA. The CDR3 is 13 residues long. Germline V gene data show CDR1 as SGHDT and CDR2 as YYEEEE.

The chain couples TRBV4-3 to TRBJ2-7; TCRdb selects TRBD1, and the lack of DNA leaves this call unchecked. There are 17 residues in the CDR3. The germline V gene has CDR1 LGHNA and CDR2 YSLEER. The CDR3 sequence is CASSQGWTGGWAYEQYF.